The text below deals with one T cell receptor (beta chain). V trimming: 6 bases; J trimming: 8 bases; junction bases outside the gene matches: 12. The length of the CDR3 is 15 residues. Germline V lookup: CDR1 KGHSH, CDR2 LQKENI. This sample is drawn from a study of blood T cell repertoires in COVID-19. The repertoire was sequenced with immunoSEQ multiplex PCR; TCRdb's copy has only in-frame clones and lacks some. The sample has under 150,000 clones, approximately 90% seen once. This receptor was obtained from a human donor with active COVID-19. The donor label of this sample is uncertain. This sequence joins TRBV18 and TRBJ1-4; 7 nucleotides match TRBD1. Sequenced input: peripheral blood. CDR3 sequence reads: CASSHSRGYTEKLFF. The CDR3 nucleotides are TGTGCCAGCTCGCACTCCAGGGGGTACACAGAAAAACTGTTTTTT.